A selection of T cell receptor beta chains follows, all from one sample in a study of cytomegalovirus exposure and HLA in healthy donors. The table came from immunoSEQ multiplex PCR; TCRdb's copy has only in-frame clones and leaves some out. Among some 64,000 clones listed, less than 96% were seen once. The sequenced sample consisted of PBMCs. The receptors originated from a woman aged 18-35 years in good health and CMV-seronegative. Both conserved end residues are trimmed from each CDR3.

cdr3_aa v_call
ASSMTRTGPYGYT TRBV19
ATSTRGGWSTDTQY TRBV15
ASSQSGGGNQPQH TRBV28
ASRDQGSYEQY TRBV6-1
ASTLPGQGAYEQY TRBV21-1
ASSFPAAETYEQY TRBV28
ASSLVGEETQY TRBV7-7
ASSSVTGELF TRBV27
ASSSQGLNTEAF TRBV7-2
ASSLAAWSDNEKLF TRBV7-9
SVVRAANTEAF TRBV29-1
ASRNRDRDTDTQY TRBV28
ASSDGTGGTDTQY TRBV6-4
ASSSLIAEGRGEQF TRBV7-9
ASSHAGGGTGRETQY TRBV11-3
AWSLGGDQPQH TRBV30
ASSPGGGSYNEQF TRBV7-2
ASTATGMAAF TRBV25-1
ATTSGRAGETQY TRBV6-5
ASSEGWGRETQY TRBV6-1
ASSVMSGEKLF TRBV6-1
ASSQRGLGAGQPQH TRBV5-6
ASSLGLAGGGAQETQY TRBV5-4
ASSPGDRDGEKLF TRBV27
ASSSAGEAGLDTQY TRBV5-4
ASSLLAGGSNEQF TRBV28
ASRWSGFAIY TRBV2
ASSQGRGSPEAF TRBV4-2
GSSRAAGQGAHYGYT TRBV7-6
ASSGANGLLKVPNIQY TRBV5-1
ASLEGAGNTIY TRBV4-1
AISAASGSSYEQY TRBV10-3
ASSSTGWQPQH TRBV6-5
ASSVGPGSHYGYT TRBV9
ASSPGGQTGNTIY TRBV16